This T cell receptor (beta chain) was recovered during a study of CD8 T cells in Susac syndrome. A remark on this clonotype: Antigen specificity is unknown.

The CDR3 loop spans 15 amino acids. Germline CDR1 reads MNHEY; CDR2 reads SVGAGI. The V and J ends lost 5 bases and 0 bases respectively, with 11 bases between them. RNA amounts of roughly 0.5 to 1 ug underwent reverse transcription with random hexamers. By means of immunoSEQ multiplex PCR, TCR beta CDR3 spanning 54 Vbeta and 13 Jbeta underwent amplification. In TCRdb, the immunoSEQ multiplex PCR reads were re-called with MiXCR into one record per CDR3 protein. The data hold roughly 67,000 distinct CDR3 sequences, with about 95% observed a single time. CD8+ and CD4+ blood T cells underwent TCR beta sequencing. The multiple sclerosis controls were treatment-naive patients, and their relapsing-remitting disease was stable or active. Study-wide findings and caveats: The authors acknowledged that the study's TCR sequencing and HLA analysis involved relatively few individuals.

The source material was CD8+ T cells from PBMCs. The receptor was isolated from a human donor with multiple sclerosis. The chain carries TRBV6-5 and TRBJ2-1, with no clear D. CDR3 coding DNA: TGTGCCAGCAGTATAGACGGTAGCTCCTACAATGAGCAGTTCTTC. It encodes CASSIDGSSYNEQFF.